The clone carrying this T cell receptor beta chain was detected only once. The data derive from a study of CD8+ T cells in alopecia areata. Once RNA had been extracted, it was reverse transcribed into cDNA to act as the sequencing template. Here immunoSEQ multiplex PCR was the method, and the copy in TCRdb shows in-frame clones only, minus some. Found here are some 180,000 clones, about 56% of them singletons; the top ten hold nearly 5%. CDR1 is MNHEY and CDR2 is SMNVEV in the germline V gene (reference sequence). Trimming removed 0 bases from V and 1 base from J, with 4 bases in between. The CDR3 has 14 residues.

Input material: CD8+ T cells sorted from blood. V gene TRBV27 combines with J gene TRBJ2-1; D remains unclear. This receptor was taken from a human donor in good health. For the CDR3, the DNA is TGTGCCAGCAGTTTATCCTTATCCTACAATGAGCAGTTCTTC. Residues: CASSLSLSYNEQFF.